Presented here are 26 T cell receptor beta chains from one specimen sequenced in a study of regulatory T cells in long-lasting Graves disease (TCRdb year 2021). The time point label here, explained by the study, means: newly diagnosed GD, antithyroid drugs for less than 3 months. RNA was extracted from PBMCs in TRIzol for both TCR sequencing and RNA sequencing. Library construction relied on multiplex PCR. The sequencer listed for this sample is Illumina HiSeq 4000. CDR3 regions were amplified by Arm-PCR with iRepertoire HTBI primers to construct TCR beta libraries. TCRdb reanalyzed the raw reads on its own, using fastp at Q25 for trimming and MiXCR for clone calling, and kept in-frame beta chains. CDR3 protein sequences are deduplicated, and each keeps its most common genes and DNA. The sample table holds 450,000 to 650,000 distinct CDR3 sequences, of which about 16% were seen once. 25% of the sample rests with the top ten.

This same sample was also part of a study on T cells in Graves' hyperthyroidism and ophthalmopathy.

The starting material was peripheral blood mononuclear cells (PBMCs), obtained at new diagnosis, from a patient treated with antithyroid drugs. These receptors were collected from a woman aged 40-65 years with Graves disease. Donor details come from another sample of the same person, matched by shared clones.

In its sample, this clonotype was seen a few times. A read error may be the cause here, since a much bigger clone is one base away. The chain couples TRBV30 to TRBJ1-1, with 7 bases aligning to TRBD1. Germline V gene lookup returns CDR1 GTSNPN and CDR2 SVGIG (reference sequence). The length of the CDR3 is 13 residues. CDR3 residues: CTWSMAQGIQAFF. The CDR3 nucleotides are TGTACCTGGAGTATGGCACAGGGGATTCAAGCTTTCTTT.

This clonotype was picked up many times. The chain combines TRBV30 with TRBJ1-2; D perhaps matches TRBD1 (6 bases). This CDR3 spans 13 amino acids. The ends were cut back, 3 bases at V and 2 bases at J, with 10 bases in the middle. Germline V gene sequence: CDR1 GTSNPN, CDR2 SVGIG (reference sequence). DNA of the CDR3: TGTGCCTGGAGAGGGGGGGCCAACTATGGCTACACCTTC. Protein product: CAWRGGANYGYTF.

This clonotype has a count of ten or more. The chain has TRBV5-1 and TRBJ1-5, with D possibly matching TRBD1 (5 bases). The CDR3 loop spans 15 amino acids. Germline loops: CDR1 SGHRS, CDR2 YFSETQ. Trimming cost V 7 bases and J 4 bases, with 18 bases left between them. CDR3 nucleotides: TGCGCCAGCTCTTGGGGGGACCCTTATAATCAGCCCCAGCATTTT. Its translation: CASSWGDPYNQPQHF. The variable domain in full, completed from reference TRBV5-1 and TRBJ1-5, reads KAGVTQTPRYLIKTRGQQVTLSCSPISGHRSVSWYQQTPGQGLQFLFEYFSETQRNKGNFPGRFSGRQFSNSRSEMNVSTLELGDSALYLCASSWGDPYNQPQHFGDGTRLSIL.

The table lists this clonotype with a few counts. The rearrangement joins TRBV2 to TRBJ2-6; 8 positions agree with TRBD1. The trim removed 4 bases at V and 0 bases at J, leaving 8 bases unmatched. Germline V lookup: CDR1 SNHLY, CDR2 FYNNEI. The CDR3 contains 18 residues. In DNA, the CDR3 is TGTGCCAGCAGTGTGGGGGGCCAGGGGGCCTCTGGGGCCAACGTCCTGACTTTC. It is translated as CASSVGGQGASGANVLTF.

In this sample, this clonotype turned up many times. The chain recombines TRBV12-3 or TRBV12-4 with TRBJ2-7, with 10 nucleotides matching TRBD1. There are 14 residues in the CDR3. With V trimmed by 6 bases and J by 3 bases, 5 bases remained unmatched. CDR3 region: CASSWDRGNYEQYF. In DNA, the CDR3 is TGTGCCAGCAGCTGGGACAGGGGAAACTACGAGCAGTACTTC.

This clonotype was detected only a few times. CDR3: CASSKTSFLTGELFF. CDR3 DNA: TGTGCCAGCAGTAAAACCTCCTTTTTAACCGGGGAGCTGTTTTTT. V is TRBV6-1 and J is TRBJ2-2; no clear D. Germline-derived CDR1 and CDR2 are MNHNS and SASEGT. The CDR3 runs to 15 residues. Between the trimmed V and J ends, which lost 5 bases and 5 bases, there was a span of 15 bases.

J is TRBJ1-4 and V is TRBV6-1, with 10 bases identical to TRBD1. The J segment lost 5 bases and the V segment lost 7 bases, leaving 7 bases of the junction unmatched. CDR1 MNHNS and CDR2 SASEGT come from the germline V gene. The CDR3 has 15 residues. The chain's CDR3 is CASTIWGQGNEKLFF. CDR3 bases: TGTGCCAGCACCATATGGGGACAGGGGAATGAAAAACTGTTTTTT.

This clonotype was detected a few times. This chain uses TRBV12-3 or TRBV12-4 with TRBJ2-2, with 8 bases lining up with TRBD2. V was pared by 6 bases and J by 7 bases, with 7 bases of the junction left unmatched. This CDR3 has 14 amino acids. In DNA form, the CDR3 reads TGTGCCAGCAGGAATAGCGGGGCGATCGGGGAGCTGTTTTTT. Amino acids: CASRNSGAIGELFF.

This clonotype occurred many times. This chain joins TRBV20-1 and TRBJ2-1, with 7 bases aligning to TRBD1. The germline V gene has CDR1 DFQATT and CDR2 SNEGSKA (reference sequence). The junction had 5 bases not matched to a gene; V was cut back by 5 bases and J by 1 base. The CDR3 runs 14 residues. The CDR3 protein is CSAYRGASYNEQFF. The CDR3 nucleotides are TGCAGTGCTTACAGGGGAGCATCCTACAATGAGCAGTTCTTC.

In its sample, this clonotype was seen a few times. CDR3 in amino acids: CASSLFGGDEKLFF. In DNA form, the CDR3 reads TGTGCCAGCAGTTTATTCGGAGGAGATGAAAAACTGTTTTTT. The rearrangement uses TRBV12-3 or TRBV12-4 and TRBJ1-4; no firm D call. The CDR3 has 14 amino acids. V was trimmed by 2 bases and J by 6 bases, leaving 10 bases between them.

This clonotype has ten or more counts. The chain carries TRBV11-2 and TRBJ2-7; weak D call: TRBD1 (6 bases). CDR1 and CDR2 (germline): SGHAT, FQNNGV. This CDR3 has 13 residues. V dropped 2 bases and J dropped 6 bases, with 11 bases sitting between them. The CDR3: CASSLTGKGEQYF. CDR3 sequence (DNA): TGTGCCAGCAGCTTAACAGGGAAGGGCGAGCAGTACTTC.

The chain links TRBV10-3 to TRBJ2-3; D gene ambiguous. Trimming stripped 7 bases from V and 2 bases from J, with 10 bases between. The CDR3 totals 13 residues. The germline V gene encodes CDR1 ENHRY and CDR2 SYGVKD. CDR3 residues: CAIKASSTDTQYF. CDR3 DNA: TGTGCCATCAAGGCAAGCTCCACAGATACGCAGTATTTT.

CDR3 sequence: CASTFKRTEAFF. DNA for the CDR3: TGTGCCAGCACCTTTAAAAGGACTGAAGCTTTCTTT. This chain connects TRBV6-1 to TRBJ1-1; D remains ambiguous. Germline values: CDR1 MNHNS, CDR2 SASEGT. Trimming removed 7 bases from V and 5 bases from J, with 11 bases in between. The CDR3 covers 12 residues.

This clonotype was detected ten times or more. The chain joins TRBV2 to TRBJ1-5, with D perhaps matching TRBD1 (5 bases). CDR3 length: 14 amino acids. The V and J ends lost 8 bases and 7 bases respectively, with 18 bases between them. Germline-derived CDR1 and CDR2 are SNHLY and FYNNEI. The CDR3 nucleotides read TGTGCCAGCGGCCCGGGAGGGGCAGGGCAGCCCCAGCATTTT. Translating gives CASGPGGAGQPQHF.

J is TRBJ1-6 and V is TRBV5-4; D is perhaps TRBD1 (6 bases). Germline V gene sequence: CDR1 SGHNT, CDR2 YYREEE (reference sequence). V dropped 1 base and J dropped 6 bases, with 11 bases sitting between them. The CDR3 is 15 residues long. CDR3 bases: TGTGCCAGCAGCTTGCCGGACAGCGTTAATTCACCCCTCCACTTT. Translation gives CASSLPDSVNSPLHF.

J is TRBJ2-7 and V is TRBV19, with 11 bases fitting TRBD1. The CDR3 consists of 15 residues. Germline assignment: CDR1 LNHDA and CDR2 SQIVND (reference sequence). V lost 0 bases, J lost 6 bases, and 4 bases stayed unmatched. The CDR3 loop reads CASSIDGQGALEQYF. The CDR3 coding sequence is TGTGCCAGTAGTATAGATGGACAGGGGGCGCTCGAGCAGTACTTC.

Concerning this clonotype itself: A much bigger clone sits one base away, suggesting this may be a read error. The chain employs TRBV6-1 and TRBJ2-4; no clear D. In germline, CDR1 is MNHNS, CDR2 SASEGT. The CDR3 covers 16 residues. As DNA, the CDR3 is TGTGCCAGCAGTTTACAAGTAGCTCGGCTCGGCAATGAGCAGTCCTTC. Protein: CASSLQVARLGNEQSF.

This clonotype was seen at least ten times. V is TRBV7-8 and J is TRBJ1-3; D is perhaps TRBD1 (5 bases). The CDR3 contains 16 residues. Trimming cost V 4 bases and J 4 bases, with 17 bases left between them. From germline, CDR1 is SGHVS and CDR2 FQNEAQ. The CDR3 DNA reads TGTGCCAGCAGCTACCACCCAGGGTTCCGCGGAAACACCATATATTTT. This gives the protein CASSYHPGFRGNTIYF.

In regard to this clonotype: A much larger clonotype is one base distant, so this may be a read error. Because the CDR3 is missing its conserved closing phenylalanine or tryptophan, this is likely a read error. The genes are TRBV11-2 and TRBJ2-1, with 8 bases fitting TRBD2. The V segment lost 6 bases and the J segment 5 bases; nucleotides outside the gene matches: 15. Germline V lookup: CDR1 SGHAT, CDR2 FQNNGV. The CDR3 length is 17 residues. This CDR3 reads CASSYIGAGVANNEQFL. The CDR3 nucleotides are TGTGCCAGCAGTTATATCGGAGCGGGGGTAGCGAACAATGAGCAGTTCCTC.

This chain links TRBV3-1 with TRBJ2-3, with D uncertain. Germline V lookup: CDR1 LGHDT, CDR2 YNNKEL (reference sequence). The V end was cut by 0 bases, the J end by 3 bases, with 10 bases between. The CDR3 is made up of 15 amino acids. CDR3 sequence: CASSQDLILTDTQYF. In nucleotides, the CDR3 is TGTGCCAGCAGCCAAGATCTAATCTTAACAGATACGCAGTATTTT.

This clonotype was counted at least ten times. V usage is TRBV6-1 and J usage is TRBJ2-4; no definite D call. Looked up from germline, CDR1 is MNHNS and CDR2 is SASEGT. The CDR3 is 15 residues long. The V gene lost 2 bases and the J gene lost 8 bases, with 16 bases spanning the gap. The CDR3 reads CASSEPLGRVDIQYF. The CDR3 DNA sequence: TGTGCCAGCAGTGAACCCCTAGGCCGGGTAGACATTCAGTACTTC.

This chain's CDR3 is CSAWTGSNYEQYF. The CDR3 coding sequence is TGCAGCGCTTGGACAGGTTCAAACTACGAGCAGTACTTC. The rearrangement uses TRBV29-1 and TRBJ2-7; 7 bases are shared with TRBD1. V gave up 7 bases and J gave up 3 bases; unmatched junction bases: 9. The CDR3 totals 13 residues. Germline values: CDR1 SQVTM, CDR2 ANQGSEA.

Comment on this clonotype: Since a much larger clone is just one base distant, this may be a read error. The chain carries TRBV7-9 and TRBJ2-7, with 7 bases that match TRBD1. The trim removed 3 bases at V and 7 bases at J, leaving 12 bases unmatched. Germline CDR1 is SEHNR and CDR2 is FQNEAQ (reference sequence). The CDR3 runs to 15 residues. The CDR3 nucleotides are TGTGCCAGCAGCTTCAGACAGGGTAGAAGCAATGAGCAGTACTTC. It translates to CASSFRQGRSNEQYF.

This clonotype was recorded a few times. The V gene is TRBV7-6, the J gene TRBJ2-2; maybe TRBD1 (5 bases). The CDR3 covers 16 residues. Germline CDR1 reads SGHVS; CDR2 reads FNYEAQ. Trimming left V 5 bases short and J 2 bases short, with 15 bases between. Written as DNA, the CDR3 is TGTGCCAGCAGCCCTCAGTCCCAGGGCAACACCGGGGAGCTGTTTTTT. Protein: CASSPQSQGNTGELFF.

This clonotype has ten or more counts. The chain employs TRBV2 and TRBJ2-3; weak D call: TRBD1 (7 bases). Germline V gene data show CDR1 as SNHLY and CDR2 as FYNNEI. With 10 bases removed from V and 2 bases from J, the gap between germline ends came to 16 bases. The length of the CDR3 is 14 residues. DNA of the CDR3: TGTGCCACCCTGGACAGGAGGGACACAGATACGCAGTATTTT. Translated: CATLDRRDTDTQYF.

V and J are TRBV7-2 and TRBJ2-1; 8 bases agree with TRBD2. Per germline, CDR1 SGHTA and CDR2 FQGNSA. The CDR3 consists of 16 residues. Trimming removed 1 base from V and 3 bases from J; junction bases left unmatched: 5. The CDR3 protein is CASSLDGTRIYNEQFF. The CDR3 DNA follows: TGTGCCAGCAGCTTAGACGGGACTAGAATCTACAATGAGCAGTTCTTC.